One and the same sample provided the 10 T cell receptor beta chains below, sequenced in a study of memory CD4+ T cells and cytomegalovirus serostatus. The sort gate was single viable CD3+CD4+CD8-CD45RO+ cells for memory CD4+ T cells. Libraries were prepared by immunoSEQ multiplex PCR; TCRdb keeps only in-frame clonotypes and omits some of them. There are 60,000 to 75,000 clones in the sample; about 78% occur only once, and around 0.58% lies in the top ten. The source material was memory CD4+ T cells from blood. These receptors were obtained from an adult in good health and CMV-seronegative. Some clones in this sample may be carry-over from other donors' samples.

The genes are TRBV7-3 and TRBJ2-3, with TRBD2 identical over 7 bases. The CDR3 extends over 14 amino acids. Germline V gene lookup returns CDR1 SGHTA and CDR2 FQGTGA. The V and J ends lost 4 bases and 1 base, in that order; junction bases with no gene match: 2. The CDR3 DNA sequence: TGTGCCAGCAGCTCCACTAGCGGCACAGATACGCAGTATTTT. Amino acids: CASSSTSGTDTQYF.

This chain connects TRBV30 to TRBJ2-5, with 12 bases lining up with TRBD2. CDR1 is GTSNPN, CDR2 SVGIG, per germline (reference sequence). The J segment lost 1 base and the V segment lost 3 bases, leaving 6 bases of the junction unmatched. There are 16 residues in the CDR3. CDR3 nucleotide sequence: TGTGCCTGGAGGGGCTCTAGCGGGAGGGCCCAAGAGACCCAGTACTTC. Translation: CAWRGSSGRAQETQYF. Full variable domain (missing parts from reference TRBV30 and TRBJ2-5): SQTIHQWPATLVQPVGSPLSLECTVEGTSNPNLYWYRQAAGRGLQLLFYSVGIGQISSEVPQNLSASRPQDRQFILSSKKLLLSDSGFYLCAWRGSSGRAQETQYFGPGTRLLVL.

This sequence joins TRBV11-2 and TRBJ2-7, with a tentative D call TRBD2 (6 bases). The CDR3 runs to 18 residues. Trimming cost V 6 bases and J 2 bases, with 26 bases left between them. CDR1 is SGHAT and CDR2 is FQNNGV in the germline V gene. This CDR3 reads CASRRSPGVGVQAYEQYF. The CDR3 DNA follows: TGTGCCAGCAGGCGATCGCCGGGAGTAGGGGTACAAGCCTACGAGCAGTACTTC.

The sample holds a few counts of this clone. The chain employs TRBV18 and TRBJ1-2, with 7 bases lining up with TRBD1. In germline, CDR1 is KGHSH, CDR2 LQKENI. J lost 2 bases, V lost 2 bases, and 2 bases had no gene match. The length of the CDR3 is 14 residues. CDR3 amino acids: CASSPGTENYGYTF. The CDR3 nucleotides are TGTGCCAGCTCACCAGGGACAGAGAACTATGGCTACACCTTC.

This clone was seen a single time. The chain has TRBV6-6 and TRBJ1-2, with 7 bases aligning to TRBD1. This CDR3 spans 13 amino acids. V dropped 6 bases and J dropped 4; count of bases not matched to a gene: 5. Germline V gene lookup returns CDR1 MNHNY and CDR2 SVGAGI (reference sequence). The CDR3 region has the DNA TGTGCCAGCAGATGGGACAGCCTCTATGGCTACACCTTC. It is translated as CASRWDSLYGYTF.

V is TRBV5-4 and J is TRBJ2-7, with D perhaps TRBD2 (7 bases). From germline, CDR1 is SGHNT and CDR2 YYREEE (reference sequence). This CDR3 is 18 amino acids long. Trimming took 3 bases from V and 4 from J, leaving 26 bases between them. The CDR3 sequence: CASSSGTTLGGGGYEQYF. Written as DNA, the CDR3 is TGTGCCAGCAGCTCCGGTACAACCTTAGGGGGGGGCGGATACGAGCAGTACTTC. The full variable domain, in which reference TRBV5-4 and TRBJ2-7 provide the parts outside the CDR3, is ETGVTQSPTHLIKTRGQQVTLRCSSQSGHNTVSWYQQALGQGPQFIFQYYREEENGRGNFPPRFSGLQFPNYSSELNVNALELDDSALYLCASSSGTTLGGGGYEQYFGPGTRLTVT.

The count of this clone is one. This chain uses TRBV7-5 with TRBJ1-5. TRBV7-5 is given as a pseudogene. This CDR3 is 12 amino acids long. DNA for the CDR3: TGTGCCAGAAGCTTAGCCCGGCAGCCCCAGCATTTT. It specifies CARSLARQPQHF.

The genes are TRBV12-5 and TRBJ1-3; unclear D gene. V was shortened by 2 bases and J by 0 bases, with 26 bases between the two germline ends. From germline, CDR1 is LGHNT and CDR2 FRNRAP. This CDR3 has 21 amino acids. The CDR3: CASGLIFPGPEGVISGNTIYF. CDR3 coding DNA: TGTGCTAGTGGTTTGATCTTCCCCGGACCTGAAGGTGTCATCTCTGGAAACACCATATATTTT. Full variable domain (outside the CDR3, taken from reference TRBV12-5 and TRBJ1-3): DARVTQTPRHKVTEMGQEVTMRCQPILGHNTVFWYRQTMMQGLELLAYFRNRAPLDDSGMPKDRFSAEMPDATLATLKIQPSEPRDSAVYFCASGLIFPGPEGVISGNTIYFGEGSWLTVV.

This chain uses TRBV7-2 with TRBJ1-1, with TRBD1 as a possible D gene (5 bases). Looked up from germline, CDR1 is SGHTA and CDR2 is FQGNSA. The CDR3 loop spans 16 amino acids. The ends were cut back, 4 bases at V and 0 bases at J, with 15 bases in the middle. The CDR3 DNA reads as TGTGCCAGCAGCTCCCCCCCGGGACGAATGAACACTGAAGCTTTCTTT. Its protein is CASSSPPGRMNTEAFF. The full variable domain, rest sourced from reference TRBV7-2 and TRBJ1-1, is GAGVSQSPSNKVTEKGKDVELRCDPISGHTALYWYRQSLGQGLEFLIYFQGNSAPDKSGLPSDRFSAERTGGSVSTLTIQRTQQEDSAVYLCASSSPPGRMNTEAFFGQGTRLTVV.

This rearrangement joins TRBV14 to TRBJ1-1; a weak D match, TRBD1 (6 bases). The V gene's germline CDR1 is SGHDN and CDR2 FVKESK. CDR3 size: 16 residues. The V and J ends lost 1 base and 5 bases respectively, with 17 bases between them. The CDR3 spells CASSQVVWTATTEAFF. The CDR3 nucleotides read TGTGCCAGCAGCCAAGTTGTTTGGACAGCTACTACTGAAGCTTTCTTT.